This TCR beta chain was documented in a study of T cells in tumors after PD-1 blockade. Assay: immunoSEQ multiplex PCR; the TCRdb copy retains only in-frame clones and omits some. The table has roughly 60,000 clones, over 75% seen once. This TCR was recovered from a human donor with basal cell carcinoma. The sample was PBMCs, taken before anti-PD-1 treatment.

The CDR3 DNA reads as TGTGCCAGCAGTTACACAGTTATGGGTGTGGACACTGAAGCTTTCTTT. Translating it yields CASSYTVMGVDTEAFF. The V call is TRBV6-5, the J call TRBJ1-1; no definite D call. CDR1 is MNHEY, CDR2 SVGAGI, per germline. The V gene lost 2 bases and the J gene lost 3 bases, with 16 bases spanning the gap. The CDR3 spans 16 residues.